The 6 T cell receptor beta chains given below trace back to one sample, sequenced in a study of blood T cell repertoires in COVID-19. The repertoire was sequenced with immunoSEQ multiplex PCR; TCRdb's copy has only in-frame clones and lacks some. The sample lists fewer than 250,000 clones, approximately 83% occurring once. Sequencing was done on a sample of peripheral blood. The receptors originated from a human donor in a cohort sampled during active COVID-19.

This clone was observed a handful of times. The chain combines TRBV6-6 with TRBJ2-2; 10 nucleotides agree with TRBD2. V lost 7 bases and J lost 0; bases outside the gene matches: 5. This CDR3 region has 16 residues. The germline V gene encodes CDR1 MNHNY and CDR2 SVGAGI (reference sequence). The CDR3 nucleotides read TGTGCCAGCACCCCTAGCGGGGGAGCGAACACCGGGGAGCTGTTTTTT. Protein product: CASTPSGGANTGELFF.

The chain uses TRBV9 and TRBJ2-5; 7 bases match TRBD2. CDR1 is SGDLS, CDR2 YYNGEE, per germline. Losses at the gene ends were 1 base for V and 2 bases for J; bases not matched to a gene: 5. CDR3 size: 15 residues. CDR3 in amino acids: CASSVSGGGQETQYF. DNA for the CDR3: TGTGCCAGCAGCGTATCAGGCGGGGGTCAAGAGACCCAGTACTTC.

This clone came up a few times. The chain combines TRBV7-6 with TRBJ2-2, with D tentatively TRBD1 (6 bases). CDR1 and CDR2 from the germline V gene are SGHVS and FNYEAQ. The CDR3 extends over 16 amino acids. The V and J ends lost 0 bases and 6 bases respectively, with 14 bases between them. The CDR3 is CASSLAGHPHSGELFF. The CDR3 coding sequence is TGTGCCAGCAGCTTAGCGGGACACCCACACTCCGGGGAGCTGTTTTTT. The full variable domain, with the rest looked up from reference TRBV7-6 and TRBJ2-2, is GAGVSQSPRYKVTKRGQDVALRCDPISGHVSLYWYRQALGQGPEFLTYFNYEAQQDKSGLPNDRFSAERPEGSISTLTIQRTEQRDSAMYRCASSLAGHPHSGELFFGEGSRLTVL.

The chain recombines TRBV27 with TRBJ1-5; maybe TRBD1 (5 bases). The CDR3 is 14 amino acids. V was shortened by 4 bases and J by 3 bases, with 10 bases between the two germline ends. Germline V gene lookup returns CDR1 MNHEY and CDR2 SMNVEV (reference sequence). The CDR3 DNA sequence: TGTGCCAGCAGTTCGTGGGGCAACAATCAGCCCCAGCATTTT. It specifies CASSSWGNNQPQHF.

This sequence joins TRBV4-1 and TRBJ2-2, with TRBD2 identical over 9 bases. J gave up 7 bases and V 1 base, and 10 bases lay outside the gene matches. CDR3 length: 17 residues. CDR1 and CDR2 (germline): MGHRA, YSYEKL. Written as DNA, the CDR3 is TGCGCCAGCAGCCAAGGGGTAGCGGGAGTTATGAACGGGGAGCTGTTTTTT. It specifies CASSQGVAGVMNGELFF.

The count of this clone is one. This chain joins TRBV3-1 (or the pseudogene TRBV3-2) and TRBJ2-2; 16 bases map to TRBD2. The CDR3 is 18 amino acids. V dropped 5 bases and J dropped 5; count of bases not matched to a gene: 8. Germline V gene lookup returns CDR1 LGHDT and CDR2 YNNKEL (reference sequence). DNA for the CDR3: TGTGCCAGCAGCTTTGAGGGACTAGCGGGAGGGGGGACCGGGGAGCTGTTTTTT. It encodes CASSFEGLAGGGTGELFF.